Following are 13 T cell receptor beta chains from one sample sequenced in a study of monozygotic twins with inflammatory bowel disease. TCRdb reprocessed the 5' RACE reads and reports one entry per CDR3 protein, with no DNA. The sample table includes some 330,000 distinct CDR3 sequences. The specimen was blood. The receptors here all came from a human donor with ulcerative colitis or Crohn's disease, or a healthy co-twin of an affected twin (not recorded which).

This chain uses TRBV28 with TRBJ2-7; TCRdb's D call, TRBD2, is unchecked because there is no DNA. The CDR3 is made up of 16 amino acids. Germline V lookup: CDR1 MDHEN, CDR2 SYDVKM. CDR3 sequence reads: CASSQLWLAGTYEQYF.

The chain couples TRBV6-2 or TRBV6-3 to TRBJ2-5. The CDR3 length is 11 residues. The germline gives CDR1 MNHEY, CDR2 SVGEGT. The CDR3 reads CASSYRETQYF.

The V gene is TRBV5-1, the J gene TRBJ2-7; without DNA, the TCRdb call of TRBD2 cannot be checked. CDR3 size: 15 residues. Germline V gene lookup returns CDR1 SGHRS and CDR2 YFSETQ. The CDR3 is CASSLEASGSYEQYF.

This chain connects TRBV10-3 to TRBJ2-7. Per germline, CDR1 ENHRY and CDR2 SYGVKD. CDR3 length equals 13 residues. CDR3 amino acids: CAISGTTLSRQYF.

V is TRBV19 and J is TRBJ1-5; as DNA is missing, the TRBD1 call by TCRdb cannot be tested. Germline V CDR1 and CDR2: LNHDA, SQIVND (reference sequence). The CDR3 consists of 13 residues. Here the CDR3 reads CASRDRGGQPQHF.

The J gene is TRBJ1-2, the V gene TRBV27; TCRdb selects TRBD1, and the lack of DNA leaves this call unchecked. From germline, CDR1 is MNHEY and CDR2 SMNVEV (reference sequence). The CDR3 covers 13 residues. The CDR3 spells CASSHRGPYGYTF.

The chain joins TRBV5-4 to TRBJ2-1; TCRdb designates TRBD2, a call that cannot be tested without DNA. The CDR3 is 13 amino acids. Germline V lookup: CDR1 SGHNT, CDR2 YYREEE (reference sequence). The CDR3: CASRGRVNNEQFF.

This chain's CDR3 is CASSYSSAGGVETQYF. The J gene is TRBJ2-5, the V gene TRBV6-5; there is no DNA to check the TCRdb D call of TRBD2. The CDR3 consists of 16 residues. In germline, CDR1 is MNHEY, CDR2 SVGAGI.

CDR3: CASSPMNTEAFF. The chain links TRBV12-3 or TRBV12-4 to TRBJ1-1. The CDR3 spans 12 residues.

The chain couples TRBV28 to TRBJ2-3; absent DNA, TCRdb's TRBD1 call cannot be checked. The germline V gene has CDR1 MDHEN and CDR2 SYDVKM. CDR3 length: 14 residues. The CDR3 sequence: CASSLGGTPNTQYF. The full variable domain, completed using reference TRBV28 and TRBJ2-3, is DVKVTQSSRYLVKRTGEKVFLECVQDMDHENMFWYRQDPGLGLRLIYFSYDVKMKEKGDIPEGYSVSREKKERFSLILESASTNQTSMYLCASSLGGTPNTQYFGPGTRLTVL.

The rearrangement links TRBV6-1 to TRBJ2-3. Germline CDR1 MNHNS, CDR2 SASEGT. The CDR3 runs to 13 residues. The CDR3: CASYAFRGDTQYF.

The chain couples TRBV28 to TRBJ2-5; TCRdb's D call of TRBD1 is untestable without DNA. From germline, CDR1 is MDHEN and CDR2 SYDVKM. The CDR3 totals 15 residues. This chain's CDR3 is CASSSQGALGETQYF.

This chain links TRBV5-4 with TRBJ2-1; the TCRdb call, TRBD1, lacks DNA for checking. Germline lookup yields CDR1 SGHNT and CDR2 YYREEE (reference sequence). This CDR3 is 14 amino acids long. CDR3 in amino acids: CASSLVGVNNEQFF.